This T cell receptor beta chain emerged from a study of T cells in Graves' hyperthyroidism and ophthalmopathy. In germline, CDR1 is SGHDT, CDR2 YYEEEE. V was clipped by 0 bases and J by 8 bases, with 14 bases between them. The CDR3 sequence is 15 residues long. This clonotype was seen a handful of times. As yet, its antigen is unknown. Researchers amplified the TCR beta CDR3 regions from RNA transcripts. The HTBI primer set was used in a first-round RT-PCR of the TCR CDR3. TCRdb re-called the multiplex PCR reads with MiXCR, one entry per CDR3 protein. Of 400,000 or so distinct CDR3 sequences in the sample, nearly 15% were seen once. General study findings and limits: From stable hyperthyroidism, ophthalmopathy was separated by a 13 V-J model.

The source is an older woman with Graves' ophthalmopathy. This chain uses TRBV5-6 with TRBJ1-4; D is undetermined. Sequencing input: blood. The CDR3 here is CASSLEFSRPEKLFF. CDR3 nucleotide sequence: TGTGCCAGCAGCTTGGAGTTTAGCCGTCCGGAAAAACTGTTTTTT.